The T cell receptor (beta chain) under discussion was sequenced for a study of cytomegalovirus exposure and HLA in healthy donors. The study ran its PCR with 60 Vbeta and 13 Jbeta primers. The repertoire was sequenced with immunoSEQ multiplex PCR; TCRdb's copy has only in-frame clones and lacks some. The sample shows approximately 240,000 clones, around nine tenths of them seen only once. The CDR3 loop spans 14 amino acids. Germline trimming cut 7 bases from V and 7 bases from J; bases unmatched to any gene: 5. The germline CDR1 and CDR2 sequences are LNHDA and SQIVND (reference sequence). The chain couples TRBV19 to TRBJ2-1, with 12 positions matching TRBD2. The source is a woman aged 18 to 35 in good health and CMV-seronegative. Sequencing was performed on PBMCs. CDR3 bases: TGTGCCAGTAAGACTAGCGGGAGTCGGAATGAGCAGTTCTTC. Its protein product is CASKTSGSRNEQFF.